This note documents a single TCR beta chain sequence. What it binds is not known. Amplification used 60 Vbeta primers and 13 Jbeta primers. Original processing notes: A follow-up analysis tallied around 80 million unique TCR beta chains, roughly 11 million shared. Clones were read by immunoSEQ multiplex PCR, and TCRdb kept only the in-frame ones, dropping some. The V and J calls and the clone size are those of that table, but D and trimming were determined from the DNA. The sample has about 93,000 clones; over 55% are singletons. V gave up 8 bases and J gave up 8 bases; unmatched junction bases: 12. The CDR3 totals 14 residues. Germline loops: CDR1 MNHNS, CDR2 SASEGT. This sample was taken from a study of cytomegalovirus exposure and HLA in healthy donors. Study-level points and caveats: As a later analysis revealed, the rate of TCR association differed by HLA locus, with DRB1 most and HLA-C fewest. Indistinguishable V segments such as TRBV6-2 and TRBV6-3 were excluded.

The sequenced sample consisted of PBMCs. This clonotype originated in a boy younger than 18 in good health and CMV-seropositive. The chain has TRBV6-1 and TRBJ2-7; 10 bases map to TRBD1. The CDR3 bases are TGTGCCAGCCTCAACCCGGGACAGGGGAACAAGCAGTACTTC. Translation gives CASLNPGQGNKQYF.